This T cell receptor beta chain is from a study of siplizumab effects on memory and regulatory T cells. It was at 37°C and for about 6 days that the mixed lymphocyte reaction cells were cocultured. The V end lost 1 base, the J end lost 2 bases, and 6 bases lay between the germline ends. The germline gives CDR1 LGHNA, CDR2 YNFKEQ. CDR3 length equals 14 residues. This clone was detected only a few times. Its antigen is not identified. Study-level results: Sequences below about 10^-5 frequency were poorly captured, and few alloreactive clones mapped to unstimulated subsets. An assignable phenotype, naive or memory, was missing from roughly 80-95% of proliferating CD4+ or CD8+ clones.

Assay used: immunoSEQ multiplex PCR; TCRdb lists only in-frame clones, some missing. The sample has about 5,600 clones; 50% are singletons. This TCR came from a human donor in good health; the cells came from an allogeneic mixed lymphocyte reaction. Some clones in this sample may be carry-over from other donors' samples. Sequenced: CFSE-low (dividing) CD8+ T cells sorted from an allogeneic mixed lymphocyte reaction. This chain uses TRBV4-2 with TRBJ2-1; D is uncertain. In DNA, the CDR3 is TGTGCCAGCAGCCAAGGGAGTCCCTACAATGAGCAGTTCTTC. This encodes CASSQGSPYNEQFF.